Reported below is one T cell receptor beta chain. The antigen is undetermined. Following 10 days of culture, CD4+ T cells were isolated. Two doses of BNT162b2 or mRNA-1273 vaccine were administered to participants. Vaccine recipients had no previous SARS-CoV-2 infection; their nucleocapsid antibodies were negative. Half of the medium was exchanged for IL-2 medium on both days 3 and 7. This specimen comes from a study of vaccination effects on CD4 cells after COVID-19. Sequencing used immunoSEQ multiplex PCR; TCRdb keeps in-frame clones, though not all of them. The table has some 60,000 clones, approximately 80% seen once; the top ten hold about 4.6%. The length of the CDR3 is 14 residues. The ends were cut back, 0 bases at V and 5 bases at J, with 10 bases in the middle. Per germline, CDR1 LGHDT and CDR2 YNNKEL (reference sequence).

This chain connects TRBV3-1 (or the pseudogene TRBV3-2) to TRBJ1-2; D not resolved. The sequence derives from a human donor who received a COVID-19 vaccine. The sample in question was CD4+ T cells from PBMCs cultured without peptide, obtained after COVID-19 vaccination. The CDR3 region has the DNA TGTGCCAGCAGCCAAGATGCAGGCCTATATGGCTACACCTTC. As protein: CASSQDAGLYGYTF.